Following are 31 T cell receptor beta chains from one sample sequenced in a study of T cell responses to AZD1222 COVID-19 vaccine. Method: immunoSEQ multiplex PCR; TCRdb's copy keeps in-frame clones and lacks some. Of about 100,000 clones listed, roughly 87% are singletons. This specimen consisted of peripheral blood, obtained 28 days after the second AZD1222 dose. The receptors shown here come from an adult who received the AZD1222 COVID-19 vaccine.

This rearrangement joins TRBV28 to TRBJ2-6; perhaps D is TRBD1 or TRBD2 (6 bases each). CDR3 size: 17 residues. V lost 4 bases, J lost 0 bases, and 13 bases lay in between. Germline V gene sequence: CDR1 MDHEN, CDR2 SYDVKM. This chain's CDR3 is CASSWGDNGSGANVLTF. The CDR3 DNA reads as TGTGCCAGCAGTTGGGGGGACAACGGCTCTGGGGCCAACGTCCTGACTTTC.

The chain carries TRBV19 and TRBJ1-1; D is uncertain. In germline, CDR1 is LNHDA, CDR2 SQIVND (reference sequence). CDR3 length: 15 residues. V shed 5 bases and J shed 1 base, with 14 bases lying between them. The CDR3 DNA reads as TGTGCCAGTAGTTATCGGCATTCGGGGAACACTGAAGCTTTCTTT. It yields the protein CASSYRHSGNTEAFF.

This CDR3 is CSVDKSGRDHNEQFF. The CDR3 DNA is TGCAGCGTTGATAAGAGCGGGAGGGACCACAATGAGCAGTTCTTC. V and J are TRBV29-1 and TRBJ2-1, with TRBD2 matching 10 bases. From germline, CDR1 is SQVTM and CDR2 ANQGSEA. V shed 3 bases, J shed 5 bases, and the junction held 7 bases outside the gene matches. The CDR3 consists of 15 residues.

The chain uses TRBV25-1 and TRBJ1-4; TRBD1 agrees at 10 bases. The V and J ends lost 4 bases and 3 bases, in that order; junction bases with no gene match: 2. Germline V CDR1 and CDR2: MGHDK, SYGVNS. The CDR3 runs to 15 residues. The CDR3 region is CASSGDRGSNEKLFF. CDR3 DNA: TGTGCCAGCAGTGGGGACAGGGGATCTAATGAAAAACTGTTTTTT. The variable domain in full, completed from reference TRBV25-1 and TRBJ1-4, reads EADIYQTPRYLVIGTGKKITLECSQTMGHDKMYWYQQDPGMELHLIHYSYGVNSTEKGDLSSESTVSRIRTEHFPLTLESARPSHTSQYLCASSGDRGSNEKLFFGSGTQLSVL.

V is TRBV9 and J is TRBJ2-1; 13 bases are shared with TRBD2. This CDR3 region has 16 residues. V trimming: 0 bases; J trimming: 6 bases; junction bases outside the gene matches: 3. Germline lookup yields CDR1 SGDLS and CDR2 YYNGEE. CDR3: CASSVGGTSGINEQFF. As DNA, the CDR3 is TGTGCCAGCAGCGTAGGAGGGACTAGCGGGATCAATGAGCAGTTCTTC.

This chain joins TRBV7-9 and TRBJ2-7; D is perhaps TRBD2 (5 bases). Germline-derived CDR1 and CDR2 are SEHNR and FQNEAQ (reference sequence). The CDR3 loop spans 13 amino acids. Trimming stripped 5 bases from V and 4 bases from J, with 12 bases between. The CDR3 nucleotides are TGTGCCAGCAGCCGGGGTAGGGATTACGAGCAGTACTTC. Translated, it gives CASSRGRDYEQYF.

This chain connects TRBV5-1 to TRBJ1-2; TRBD1 aligns across 10 bases. The V gene end was trimmed by 3 bases and the J gene end by 3 bases; junction bases not matched to a gene: 8. Germline V lookup: CDR1 SGHRS, CDR2 YFSETQ. This CDR3 region has 16 residues. CDR3 loop: CASSSETGGGYYGYTF. Written as DNA, the CDR3 is TGCGCCAGCAGCTCGGAGACAGGGGGCGGGTACTATGGCTACACCTTC.

As regards this clone: A much larger clonotype is one base distant, so this may be a read error. The CDR3 DNA sequence: TGTGCCAGCAGTGAAAGCTCTGGGGCCAACGTCCTGACTTTC. This translates into CASSESSGANVLTF. The chain has TRBV6-4 and TRBJ2-6; D remains unclear. From germline, CDR1 is MRHNA and CDR2 SNTAGT. With 3 bases removed from V and 0 bases from J, the gap between germline ends came to 3 bases. The CDR3 totals 14 residues.

This rearrangement joins TRBV7-9 to TRBJ2-1, with 9 nucleotides matching TRBD2. Germline lookup yields CDR1 SEHNR and CDR2 FQNEAQ (reference sequence). The CDR3 is 17 amino acids. V was pared by 1 base and J by 8 bases, with 12 bases of the junction left unmatched. CDR3 in amino acids: CASSLGEIAGVLYEQFF. The CDR3 DNA follows: TGTGCCAGCAGCTTAGGGGAAATAGCGGGAGTCTTGTATGAGCAGTTCTTC.

The rearrangement uses TRBV6-5 and TRBJ2-3, with a tentative D call TRBD2 (5 bases). The V end was cut by 7 bases, the J end by 4 bases, with 18 bases between. The germline V gene encodes CDR1 MNHEY and CDR2 SVGAGI. This CDR3 has 15 residues. The CDR3 protein is CASINRWGSADTQYF. CDR3 nucleotides: TGTGCCAGCATCAACCGGTGGGGTAGCGCAGATACGCAGTATTTT.

The chain employs TRBV15 and TRBJ2-7; 7 bases match TRBD1. The V segment lost 0 bases and the J segment 1 base; nucleotides outside the gene matches: 6. Germline V gene lookup returns CDR1 LNHNV and CDR2 YYDKDF (reference sequence). The CDR3 runs 16 residues. In DNA form, the CDR3 reads TGTGCCACCAGCAGAGACCCGGGACAGTTTTCCTACGAGCAGTACTTC. It is translated as CATSRDPGQFSYEQYF.

CDR3 loop: CASSQGSELFF. The CDR3 DNA reads TGTGCCAGCAGCCAAGGTTCGGAGCTGTTTTTT. V gene TRBV3-1 (or the pseudogene TRBV3-2) combines with J gene TRBJ2-2; the D is unclear. Trimming pared 1 base from V and 10 bases from J, leaving 4 bases between. Germline-derived CDR1 and CDR2 are LGHDT and YNNKEL (reference sequence). The length of the CDR3 is 11 residues.

The chain carries TRBV10-3 and TRBJ2-3; TRBD1 might be the D (5 bases). V lost 2 bases and J lost 6, with 9 bases in between. The germline V gene encodes CDR1 ENHRY and CDR2 SYGVKD. This CDR3 is 13 amino acids long. In nucleotides, the CDR3 is TGTGCCATCAGTGAGGGGGCGCCTGATACGCAGTATTTT. This gives the protein CAISEGAPDTQYF.

The chain couples TRBV12-3 or TRBV12-4 to TRBJ2-2, with unresolved D. The CDR3 spans 13 residues. Trimming removed 7 bases from V and 0 bases from J, with 6 bases in between. The CDR3 region is CASTHANTGELFF. DNA of the CDR3: TGTGCCAGCACACACGCGAACACCGGGGAGCTGTTTTTT.

The rearrangement uses TRBV18 and TRBJ1-4; TRBD1 might be the D (6 bases). The CDR3 runs to 17 residues. With 6 bases removed from V and 7 bases from J, the gap between germline ends came to 24 bases. Germline V lookup: CDR1 KGHSH, CDR2 LQKENI. Here the CDR3 DNA reads TGTGCCAGCTCCCCGAGCCCCGACAGGATCGTTGGTGAAAAACTGTTTTTT. Its translation: CASSPSPDRIVGEKLFF.

J is TRBJ2-5 and V is TRBV3-1 (or the pseudogene TRBV3-2); D remains unclear. The germline V and J ends were trimmed by 6 bases and 1 base, with 9 bases remaining between them. The CDR3 extends over 13 amino acids. CDR1 and CDR2 (germline): LGHDT, YNNKEL (reference sequence). The CDR3 DNA reads as TGTGCCAGCAGTAGAAGCTCCCAAGAGACCCAGTACTTC. The encoded protein is CASSRSSQETQYF.

The J gene is TRBJ2-3, the V gene TRBV27; 10 bases fit TRBD2. The length of the CDR3 is 15 residues. V lost 6 bases, J lost 2 bases, and 5 bases stayed unmatched. Germline loops: CDR1 MNHEY, CDR2 SMNVEV (reference sequence). The chain's CDR3 is CASSPTSGFTDTQYF. The CDR3, as DNA: TGTGCCAGCAGCCCGACTAGCGGGTTCACAGATACGCAGTATTTT.

The rearrangement links TRBV28 to TRBJ2-7; 11 nucleotides line up with TRBD2. V was pared by 6 bases and J by 4 bases, with 5 bases of the junction left unmatched. This CDR3 contains 14 residues. Germline CDR1 is MDHEN and CDR2 is SYDVKM. For the CDR3, the DNA is TGTGCCAGCAGCCTAGCGGGAGGCTGGTACGAGCAGTACTTC. Translating gives CASSLAGGWYEQYF.

Only a few counts were recorded for this clone. The J gene is TRBJ2-3, the V gene TRBV28; 11 nucleotides agree with TRBD2. The ends lost 4 bases at V and 5 bases at J; junction bases unmatched: 17. There are 19 residues in the CDR3. The germline V gene encodes CDR1 MDHEN and CDR2 SYDVKM. CDR3 DNA: TGTGCCAGCAGTTCCCTCGGGCTAGCGGGAGGCCCTATCGAAGATACGCAGTATTTT. It specifies CASSSLGLAGGPIEDTQYF.

V and J are TRBV11-3 and TRBJ2-7; D gene ambiguous. The CDR3 covers 13 residues. Germline-derived CDR1 and CDR2 are SGHNT and YENEEA. The V and J ends lost 5 bases and 2 bases respectively, with 10 bases between them. The CDR3, as DNA: TGTGCCAGCAGCCCCGGGCCAACCTACGAGCAGTACTTC. Translating gives CASSPGPTYEQYF.

The chain carries TRBV4-3 and TRBJ2-1; 9 bases fit TRBD2. The CDR3 totals 15 residues. The V gene's germline CDR1 is LGHNA and CDR2 YSLEER. V lost 1 base and J lost 9; bases outside the gene matches: 7. CDR3 nucleotides: TGCGCCAGCAGCCAAGGGGCTAGCGGGATCTTTGAGCAGTTCTTC. As protein: CASSQGASGIFEQFF.

The chain joins TRBV7-3 to TRBJ2-1, with D perhaps matching TRBD2 (6 bases). V was clipped by 2 bases and J by 3 bases, with 17 bases between them. CDR3 length: 17 amino acids. Germline V CDR1 and CDR2: SGHTA, FQGTGA. The CDR3 loop reads CASSLLAGIKIYNEQFF. The CDR3 DNA reads as TGTGCCAGCAGCTTACTGGCGGGAATAAAAATCTACAATGAGCAGTTCTTC.

The chain joins TRBV3-1 (or the pseudogene TRBV3-2) to TRBJ1-5; D uncertain. The ends were cut back, 0 bases at V and 4 bases at J, with 4 bases in the middle. The CDR3 has 13 residues. The germline CDR1 and CDR2 sequences are LGHDT and YNNKEL (reference sequence). The CDR3, as DNA: TGTGCCAGCAGCCAAGACAGGAATCAGCCCCAGCATTTT. Its translation is CASSQDRNQPQHF.

The V gene is TRBV19, the J gene TRBJ1-6; perhaps TRBD1 as D (6 bases). The V gene's germline CDR1 is LNHDA and CDR2 SQIVND (reference sequence). There are 13 residues in the CDR3. The ends were cut back, 8 bases at V and 5 bases at J, with 10 bases in the middle. CDR3 coding DNA: TGTGCCAGTTCACAGGGAGATAATTCACCCCTCCACTTT. It codes for CASSQGDNSPLHF.

The chain links TRBV10-1 to TRBJ2-1, with D hard to call. Germline assignment: CDR1 WNHNN and CDR2 SYGVQD (reference sequence). The CDR3 is made up of 13 amino acids. Trimming removed 7 bases from V and 5 bases from J, with 12 bases in between. The CDR3 sequence is CASTRTADNEQFF. CDR3 sequence (DNA): TGCGCCAGCACCCGGACCGCGGACAATGAGCAGTTCTTC.

This chain joins TRBV25-1 and TRBJ2-1; D is perhaps TRBD1 (6 bases). The germline CDR1 and CDR2 sequences are MGHDK and SYGVNS. Trimming removed 5 bases from V and 3 bases from J, with 17 bases in between. The CDR3 spans 16 residues. The CDR3 protein is CASSSQGSGFYNEQFF. Written as DNA, the CDR3 is TGTGCCAGCAGTTCCCAGGGGAGCGGCTTCTACAATGAGCAGTTCTTC.

V gene TRBV5-1 combines with J gene TRBJ1-5, with D unclear. CDR3 length: 14 amino acids. Germline V gives CDR1 SGHRS, CDR2 YFSETQ. Trimming left V 1 base short and J 2 bases short, with 7 bases between. The CDR3 sequence is CASSLNGGNQPQHF. The CDR3 bases are TGCGCCAGCAGCTTGAACGGTGGCAATCAGCCCCAGCATTTT.

V and J are TRBV6-4 and TRBJ2-3, with TRBD1 matching over 9 bases. Germline lookup yields CDR1 MRHNA and CDR2 SNTAGT. V shed 4 bases and J 4 bases; nucleotides not matched to a gene: 3. The CDR3 is made up of 14 amino acids. Here the CDR3 DNA reads TGTGCCAGCAGTGGACAGGGGGGTGCAGATACGCAGTATTTT. It encodes CASSGQGGADTQYF.

The CDR3 sequence: CASKPTTVRNQPQHF. The CDR3 nucleotides are TGTGCCAGTAAACCGACGACAGTTCGAAATCAGCCCCAGCATTTT. V and J are TRBV19 and TRBJ1-5; perhaps TRBD1 as D (5 bases). The CDR3 length is 15 residues. The germline gives CDR1 LNHDA, CDR2 SQIVND (reference sequence). Deletions cut 7 bases from V and 4 bases from J, with 17 bases between.

The V and J genes are TRBV7-3 and TRBJ2-7; D ambiguous. V lost 1 base and J lost 6, with 10 bases in between. This CDR3 has 13 residues. CDR1 is SGHTA, CDR2 FQGTGA, per germline. The CDR3 DNA reads as TGTGCCAGCAGCTTAAGGTCTGGGGTCGAGCAGTACTTC. This encodes CASSLRSGVEQYF.

This chain links TRBV6-4 with TRBJ2-1, with 11 positions matching TRBD2. Germline V CDR1 and CDR2: MRHNA, SNTAGT. The CDR3 contains 17 residues. Trimming cost V 0 bases and J 10 bases; bases outside gene matches: 11. CDR3 nucleotide sequence: TGTGCCAGCAGTGACTCGATACTAGCGGGAGATGTTAGAGAGCAGTTCTTC. It yields the protein CASSDSILAGDVREQFF.